This T cell receptor (beta chain) is drawn from a study of T cells after yellow fever vaccination. General study points: A weaker secondary response peaked on day 5, the primary on day 15. Clonotypes appearing in both CD4 and CD8 compartments existed, and their share was small. Abundant clonotypes from the bulk population could get into FACS-sorted repertoires as contaminants.

UMIs were added to TCR cDNA along with a universal primer site when it was made by 5'RACE template switching. Each CDR3 protein is one row after TCRdb ran MiXCR on the 5' RACE reads. The table records some 320,000 distinct CDR3 sequences, over 8.5% of them present only once. On this clonotype: Its specificity is not known.

The CDR3 contains 14 residues. Per germline, CDR1 LGHNA and CDR2 YSLEER. Deletions cut 0 bases from V and 4 bases from J, with 7 bases between. The gene calls are TRBV4-3 and TRBJ1-5; D is undetermined. The sequenced sample was CD4+ T cells sorted from PBMCs, obtained 45 days after the yellow fever booster vaccination. The sequence derives from a man between 18 and 29 years old who received the YFV17D yellow fever vaccine. The CDR3: CASSQEWANQPQHF. The CDR3 bases are TGCGCCAGCAGCCAAGAATGGGCGAATCAGCCCCAGCATTTT.